These 21 T cell receptor beta chains were all obtained from the same sample, sequenced in a study of patients and donors after allogeneic stem cell transplantation. Using its own MiXCR run on the RT-PCR reads, TCRdb lists one record per CDR3 protein. Among 150,000 to 250,000 distinct CDR3 sequences listed, 41% were seen once. The sample comprised blood, either unsorted or a sorted T cell fraction (not recorded which). The receptors stem from a human donor who was either an allogeneic HSCT recipient or a stem cell or donor lymphocyte infusion donor (not recorded which). It is not recorded whose cells these are; they may come from a transplant donor.

The rearrangement links TRBV4-3 to TRBJ2-5; possibly TRBD2 for D (6 bases). The germline V and J ends were trimmed by 3 bases and 4 bases, with 9 bases remaining between them. CDR1 is LGHNA, CDR2 YSLEER, per germline. The CDR3 has 13 amino acids. The CDR3 is CASSQRAGETQYF. The CDR3 nucleotides read TGCGCCAGCAGCCAGCGAGCGGGAGAGACCCAGTACTTC.

The J gene is TRBJ2-1, the V gene TRBV29-1; D not certain. CDR3 length: 14 amino acids. V gave up 2 bases and J gave up 4 bases, with 12 bases separating them. Germline lookup yields CDR1 SQVTM and CDR2 ANQGSEA. CDR3 DNA sequence: TGCAGCGTTGAATCCAGATTCCAATACAATGAGCAGTTCTTC. This codes for CSVESRFQYNEQFF.

The chain couples TRBV9 to TRBJ1-1; possible D gene TRBD1, 5 bases. V was pared by 0 bases and J by 5 bases, with 11 bases between. CDR3 size: 14 residues. Per the germline V gene, CDR1 is SGDLS and CDR2 is YYNGEE. The CDR3 here is CASSVAGGRTEAFF. The CDR3 DNA reads TGTGCCAGCAGCGTAGCGGGGGGTCGGACTGAAGCTTTCTTT.

The rearrangement joins TRBV25-1 to TRBJ2-3; 9 bases map to TRBD2. Looked up from germline, CDR1 is MGHDK and CDR2 is SYGVNS. The CDR3 loop spans 11 amino acids. V lost 4 bases and J lost 14; bases outside the gene matches: 4. CDR3 nucleotide sequence: TGTGCCAGCAGTGGCACTAGCGGGTGGTATTTT. Translating it yields CASSGTSGWYF.

This sequence joins TRBV9 and TRBJ1-1; D remains unclear. This CDR3 has 13 residues. Germline V CDR1 and CDR2: SGDLS, YYNGEE. The V end lost 0 bases, the J end lost 7 bases, and 10 bases lay between the germline ends. The CDR3 nucleotides read TGTGCCAGCAGCGTAGACCCGTCGAGTGAAGCTTTCTTT. Its translation: CASSVDPSSEAFF.

This clonotype was counted between two and nine times. The chain is built from TRBV20-1 and TRBJ2-3; no firm D call. Trimming pared 0 bases from V and 2 bases from J, leaving 12 bases between. This CDR3 comprises 15 residues. Germline values: CDR1 DFQATT, CDR2 SNEGSKA (reference sequence). As DNA, the CDR3 is TGCAGTGCTAGAGACCGGGCCCTCGTCACAGATACGCAGTATTTT. As protein: CSARDRALVTDTQYF.

The rearrangement uses TRBV29-1 and TRBJ2-3, with D maybe TRBD2 (6 bases). The V end lost 6 bases, the J end lost 2 bases, and 12 bases lay between the germline ends. Germline values: CDR1 SQVTM, CDR2 ANQGSEA. The CDR3 covers 13 residues. CDR3 region: CSVKAGTTDTQYF. CDR3 DNA: TGCAGCGTCAAGGCGGGAACCACAGATACGCAGTATTTT.

This clonotype was observed a handful of times. J is TRBJ1-2 and V is TRBV12-3 or TRBV12-4; D might be TRBD1 (6 bases). The CDR3 sequence is 14 residues long. V was cut by 7 bases and J by 7 bases, with 19 bases left in between. In DNA form, the CDR3 reads TGTGCCAGCACCCCTCCCGGCCAGGGGTCTGGCTACACCTTC. This gives the protein CASTPPGQGSGYTF.

This clonotype was observed a few times. V usage is TRBV12-3 or TRBV12-4 and J usage is TRBJ2-3; 15 bases are a match to TRBD2. This CDR3 comprises 18 residues. V lost 7 bases, J lost 5 bases, and 13 bases stayed unmatched. The CDR3 sequence is CASTEGLAGGWKVDTQYF. The CDR3 region has the DNA TGTGCCAGCACCGAAGGACTAGCGGGAGGGTGGAAAGTAGATACGCAGTATTTT.

V gene TRBV4-2 combines with J gene TRBJ2-1, with 7 bases identical to TRBD2. CDR3 length: 18 residues. The ends lost 1 base at V and 9 bases at J; junction bases unmatched: 18. Looked up from germline, CDR1 is LGHNA and CDR2 is YNFKEQ. CDR3 bases: TGTGCCAGCAGCCAAGGATTGATTGAGACTAGCCCGGATAGTGAGCAGTTCTTC. Translated: CASSQGLIETSPDSEQFF.

A few counts support this clonotype. The J gene is TRBJ1-5, the V gene TRBV9; D gene ambiguous. The germline gives CDR1 SGDLS, CDR2 YYNGEE. Trimming removed 6 bases from V and 7 bases from J, with 8 bases in between. The CDR3 has 11 residues. The CDR3 region has the DNA TGTGCCAGCACCCATCCCCAGCCCCAGCATTTT. It codes for CASTHPQPQHF. Full variable domain (rest looked up from reference TRBV9 and TRBJ1-5): DSGVTQTPKHLITATGQRVTLRCSPRSGDLSVYWYQQSLDQGLQFLIQYYNGEERAKGNILERFSAQQFPDLHSELNLSSLELGDSALYFCASTHPQPQHFGDGTRLSIL.

V is TRBV29-1 and J is TRBJ2-3, with 7 bases fitting TRBD2. The CDR3 covers 12 residues. Germline V lookup: CDR1 SQVTM, CDR2 ANQGSEA. CDR3 protein: CSLRRGVDTQYF. DNA for the CDR3: TGCAGTCTACGTCGGGGGGTGGATACGCAGTATTTT.

The rearrangement links TRBV29-1 to TRBJ1-2; 7 positions agree with TRBD1. This CDR3 region has 12 residues. V gave up 5 bases and J gave up 6 bases; unmatched junction bases: 6. CDR1 and CDR2 from the germline V gene are SQVTM and ANQGSEA. The CDR3 loop reads CSVPDRDNGYTF. The CDR3 DNA sequence: TGCAGCGTTCCCGACAGGGATAATGGCTACACCTTC.

The chain carries TRBV6-6 and TRBJ2-1; D unclear. With 0 bases removed from V and 6 bases from J, the gap between germline ends came to 6 bases. Germline lookup yields CDR1 MNHNY and CDR2 SVGAGI (reference sequence). The CDR3 is made up of 13 amino acids. DNA for the CDR3: TGTGCCAGCAGTTACTCCGGCGCCAATGAGCAGTTCTTC. Its translation: CASSYSGANEQFF.

Only a few counts were recorded for this clonotype. V gene TRBV10-3 combines with J gene TRBJ1-4, with 8 bases matching TRBD1. J was trimmed by 6 bases and V by 2 bases; bases with no gene match: 5. The CDR3 runs to 15 residues. Germline-derived CDR1 and CDR2 are ENHRY and SYGVKD. The CDR3 nucleotides read TGTGCCATCAGTGAGAGGCAGGGGGCGGATGAAAAACTGTTTTTT. This sequence encodes CAISERQGADEKLFF.

This chain links TRBV7-9 with TRBJ2-3; 7 nucleotides agree with TRBD2. The germline V gene has CDR1 SEHNR and CDR2 FQNEAQ (reference sequence). V lost 6 bases to trimming and J lost 1 base; unmatched junction nucleotides: 4. This CDR3 contains 14 residues. The CDR3 protein is CASRSLAGTDTQYF. For the CDR3, the DNA is TGTGCCAGCAGATCCCTAGCGGGCACAGATACGCAGTATTTT.

V is TRBV5-6 and J is TRBJ1-1; D not certain. This CDR3 has 13 residues. Looked up from germline, CDR1 is SGHDT and CDR2 is YYEEEE. V gave up 0 bases and J gave up 6 bases, with 9 bases separating them. The CDR3 sequence: CASSLGQAPEAFF. For the CDR3, the DNA is TGTGCCAGCAGCTTGGGGCAAGCCCCTGAAGCTTTCTTT.

The V gene is TRBV6-6, the J gene TRBJ1-5; a weak D match, TRBD1 (6 bases). In germline, CDR1 is MNHNY, CDR2 SVGAGI (reference sequence). The germline V and J ends were trimmed by 2 bases and 3 bases, with 8 bases remaining between them. The CDR3 totals 14 residues. CDR3 sequence: CASSYRDINQPQHF. CDR3 coding DNA: TGTGCCAGCAGTTACAGGGACATCAATCAGCCCCAGCATTTT.

CDR3 nucleotides: TGTGCCAGCAGAGTTAGTACCGGGACCTCTCACAACAATGAGCAGTTCTTC. Translation: CASRVSTGTSHNNEQFF. The chain combines TRBV7-8 with TRBJ2-1; D may match TRBD1 or TRBD2 (5 bases each). Germline V CDR1 and CDR2: SGHVS, FQNEAQ. V was cut by 6 bases and J by 5 bases, with 23 bases left in between. The CDR3 length is 17 residues.

This sequence joins TRBV5-4 and TRBJ1-6; the D is unclear. The germline CDR1 and CDR2 sequences are SGHNT and YYREEE (reference sequence). CDR3 length: 14 amino acids. V lost 0 bases, J lost 5 bases, and 6 bases lay in between. The CDR3 loop reads CASSLAQNNSPLHF. CDR3 sequence (DNA): TGTGCCAGCAGCTTGGCGCAGAATAATTCACCCCTCCACTTT.

The chain is built from TRBV7-2 and TRBJ2-1, with D maybe TRBD1 (5 bases). From germline, CDR1 is SGHTA and CDR2 FQGNSA. CDR3 length: 16 amino acids. The ends were cut back, 5 bases at V and 1 base at J, with 15 bases in the middle. CDR3 in amino acids: CASSPRQPHSYNEQFF. In nucleotides, the CDR3 is TGTGCCAGCAGCCCCCGACAGCCCCATTCCTACAATGAGCAGTTCTTC.